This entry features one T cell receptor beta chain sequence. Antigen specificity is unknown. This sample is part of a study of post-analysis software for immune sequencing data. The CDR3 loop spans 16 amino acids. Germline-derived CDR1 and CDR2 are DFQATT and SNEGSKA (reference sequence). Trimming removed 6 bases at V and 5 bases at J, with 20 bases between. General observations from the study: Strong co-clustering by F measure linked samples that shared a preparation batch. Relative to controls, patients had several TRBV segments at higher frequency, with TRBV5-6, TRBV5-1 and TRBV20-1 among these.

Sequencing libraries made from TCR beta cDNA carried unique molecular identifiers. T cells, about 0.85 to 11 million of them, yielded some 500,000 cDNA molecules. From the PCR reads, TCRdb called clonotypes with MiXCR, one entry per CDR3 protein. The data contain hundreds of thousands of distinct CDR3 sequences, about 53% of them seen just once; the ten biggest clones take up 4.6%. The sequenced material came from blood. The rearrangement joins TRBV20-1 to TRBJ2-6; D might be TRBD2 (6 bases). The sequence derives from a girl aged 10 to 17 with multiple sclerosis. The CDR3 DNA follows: TGCAGTGCCGCGGGACTCCCGTTTGGTCGGGCCAACGTCCTGACTTTC. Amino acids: CSAAGLPFGRANVLTF.